This T cell receptor (beta chain) was profiled in a study of blood T cell repertoires in COVID-19. At the level of the study: The samples span acute and convalescent COVID-19 from the United States, Italy and Spain. From T cells, B-cell-depleted T cells, or PBMCs came the material, which was cDNA or gDNA.

Assignments of participants to cohorts depended upon their own reported clinical history. The CDR3 has 14 amino acids. CDR1 and CDR2 from the germline V gene are LNHNV and YYDKDF (reference sequence). V was clipped by 0 bases and J by 7 bases, with 13 bases between them. Method: immunoSEQ multiplex PCR; TCRdb's copy keeps in-frame clones and lacks some. The profile covers about 320,000 clones, with about 92% appearing a single time and roughly 2.6% taken by the ten largest. The sequence came from a man aged 55 to 70 who had recovered from COVID-19. This chain connects TRBV15 to TRBJ2-7; D call uncertain. Sample: PBMCs or T cells enriched from blood (not recorded which). This chain's CDR3 is CATSRDRSLREQYF. CDR3 coding DNA: TGTGCCACCAGCAGAGATCGGTCCCTGCGGGAGCAGTACTTC.